What follows are 5 T cell receptor beta chains derived from one specimen sequenced in a study of blood T cell repertoires in COVID-19 (dated by TCRdb to 2020 to 2021). The library was produced with the immunoSEQ multiplex PCR assay. In TCRdb, the immuneACCESS table is reduced to in-frame sequences with V and J assigned. These tables do not hold every clone; where another copy was compared, an unresolved V gene accounts for under half, and the others remain unexplained. Across this sample there are fewer than 300,000 clones, with 80% to 90% seen only once. Clones ranked in the top ten supply approximately 6% of the sample. Sequencing was done on a sample of peripheral blood. The receptors originated from a man of 80 years or more with acute or convalescent COVID-19.

The chain recombines TRBV28 with TRBJ2-2, with 9 bases fitting TRBD2. CDR3 length: 18 amino acids. The V gene end was trimmed by 2 bases and the J gene end by 4 bases; junction bases not matched to a gene: 11. Germline-derived CDR1 and CDR2 are MDHEN and SYDVKM. The CDR3 coding sequence is TGTGCCAGCAGTTTAGTTAGCGGGAGAATGGGGGGCACCGGGGAGCTGTTTTTT. It yields the protein CASSLVSGRMGGTGELFF.

The chain couples TRBV19 to TRBJ1-1; D is undetermined. From germline, CDR1 is LNHDA and CDR2 SQIVND (reference sequence). V was clipped by 0 bases and J by 1 base, with 15 bases between them. The CDR3 extends over 17 amino acids. CDR3 bases: TGTGCCAGTAGTATAGATTCTTTTCAGTCATCGAACACTGAAGCTTTCTTT. Translation gives CASSIDSFQSSNTEAFF. The complete variable domain, with remaining parts taken from reference TRBV19 and TRBJ1-1, reads DGGITQSPKYLFRKEGQNVTLSCEQNLNHDAMYWYRQDPGQGLRLIYYSQIVNDFQKGDIAEGYSVSREKKESFPLTVTSAQKNPTAFYLCASSIDSFQSSNTEAFFGQGTRLTVV.

The V call is TRBV5-1, the J call TRBJ2-5, with TRBD1 identical over 7 bases. Germline V lookup: CDR1 SGHRS, CDR2 YFSETQ. Unmatched junction bases numbered 5, after V lost 4 bases and J lost 5 bases. This CDR3 contains 13 residues. In nucleotides, the CDR3 is TGCGCCAGCAGCGGTGCAGGGGGTGAGACCCAGTACTTC. It yields the protein CASSGAGGETQYF.

V usage is TRBV13 and J usage is TRBJ1-2; D call uncertain. The V and J ends lost 5 bases and 11 bases respectively, with 15 bases between them. Per the germline V gene, CDR1 is PRHDT and CDR2 is FYEKMQ (reference sequence). The CDR3 sequence is 12 residues long. CDR3 residues: CASSRQAFPYTF. CDR3 sequence (DNA): TGTGCCAGCAGCCGTCAGGCCTTTCCTTACACCTTC.

The J gene is TRBJ2-1, the V gene TRBV5-1; 9 nucleotides match TRBD2. This CDR3 region has 15 residues. Looked up from germline, CDR1 is SGHRS and CDR2 is YFSETQ. V lost 7 bases and J lost 5; bases outside the gene matches: 10. In DNA form, the CDR3 reads TGCGCCAGCCAGACCCTAGCGGGAACAAACAATGAGCAGTTCTTC. This encodes CASQTLAGTNNEQFF. Based on the CDR3 plus reference TRBV5-1 and TRBJ2-1, the full variable domain is KAGVTQTPRYLIKTRGQQVTLSCSPISGHRSVSWYQQTPGQGLQFLFEYFSETQRNKGNFPGRFSGRQFSNSRSEMNVSTLELGDSALYLCASQTLAGTNNEQFFGPGTRLTVL.